The rows below give T cell receptor beta chains drawn from one sample of a study of shared clonotypes between healthy human individuals. Sequencing used immunoSEQ multiplex PCR; TCRdb keeps in-frame clones, though not all of them. Here the sample spans about 480,000 clones, about 79% being singletons. Material: PBMCs. The receptors were sampled from a woman aged 40 to 49 in good health. Some clones in this sample may be carry-over from other donors' samples. The CDR3 runs from the conserved cysteine through the conserved F or W. The D gene is left open where the match is weak. Size values are once, few and many counts, or a class for expanded clones, and some rows have none.

- TRBJ2-1 TRBV6-1 TRBD1 CASSEGQGAWNEQFF TGTGCCAGCAGTGAGGGACAGGGGGCATGGAATGAGCAGTTCTTC
- TRBJ1-5 TRBV15 - CATSRGGVRDQPQHF TGTGCCACCAGCAGAGGGGGCGTAAGGGATCAGCCCCAGCATTTT
- TRBJ1-1 TRBV5-1 - CASSLRQGRDRTEAFF TGCGCCAGCAGCTTGCGGCAGGGGAGGGATAGGACTGAAGCTTTCTTT
many TRBJ2-7 TRBV19 - CASRHTGAYEQYF TGTGCCAGCCGACACACGGGCGCCTACGAGCAGTACTTC
- TRBJ1-4 TRBV15 - CATSRGETTNEKLFF TGTGCCACCAGCAGAGGGGAAACAACTAATGAAAAACTGTTTTTT
- TRBJ2-3 TRBV4-3 - CASSPSIGSGADTQYF TGCGCCAGCAGCCCATCGATCGGGAGTGGGGCAGATACGCAGTATTTT
- TRBJ2-7 TRBV11-1 - CASSPSWGNEQYF TGTGCCAGCAGCCCATCTTGGGGGAACGAGCAGTACTTC
- TRBJ2-2 TRBV11-3 TRBD2 CASSPREGLTGELFF TGTGCCAGTTCCCCGCGGGAGGGCCTCACCGGGGAGCTGTTTTTT
- TRBJ2-7 TRBV5-4 TRBD1 CASSLEQGFEYF TGTGCCAGCAGCTTGGAACAGGGGTTCGAGTACTTC
- TRBJ1-5 TRBV7-2 - CASSPDRTRNNQPQHF TGTGCCAGCAGCCCTGACAGGACCAGGAACAATCAGCCCCAGCATTTT
once TRBJ2-7 TRBV28 TRBD2 CASRRIAGVDEQYF TGTGCCAGCAGGAGGATAGCGGGAGTGGACGAGCAGTACTTC
once TRBJ2-1 TRBV10-3 - CAISGGDSYNEQFF TGTGCCATCAGTGGGGGGGACAGCTACAATGAGCAGTTCTTC
- TRBJ2-2 TRBV7-3 - CASSLEPNTGELFF TGTGCCAGCAGCTTAGAACCGAACACCGGGGAGCTGTTTTTT
- TRBJ2-5 TRBV5-4 TRBD1 CASSPDRGQETQYF TGTGCCAGCAGCCCCGACAGGGGTCAAGAGACCCAGTACTTC
- TRBJ1-5 TRBV28 - CASSLYGISNQPQHF TGTGCCAGCAGTTTGTATGGGATTAGCAATCAGCCCCAGCATTTT
- TRBJ2-5 TRBV28 - CASSLTGTQETQYF TGTGCCAGCAGTCTAACGGGGACCCAAGAGACCCAGTACTTC
- TRBJ2-3 TRBV28 - CASSLRRGTDTQYF TGTGCCAGCAGTTTACGGAGGGGCACAGATACGCAGTATTTT
few TRBJ1-1 TRBV2 TRBD1 CASYPDRVGTNTEAFF TGTGCCAGCTACCCGGACAGGGTGGGGACGAACACTGAAGCTTTCTTT
- TRBJ2-2 TRBV5-1 TRBD2 CASTGPAGGGELFF TGCGCCAGCACGGGACCCGCGGGAGGCGGGGAGCTGTTTTTT
- TRBJ2-5 TRBV27 - CASSSRFGGETQYF TGTGCCAGCAGTTCCCGATTCGGAGGGGAGACCCAGTACTTC
- TRBJ2-1 TRBV15 - CATSSPDRTSYNEQFF TGTGCCACCAGCAGTCCCGACAGGACATCCTACAATGAGCAGTTCTTC
few TRBJ2-2 TRBV5-1 TRBD1 CASSTGTGSGELFF TGCGCCAGCAGCACTGGGACAGGATCCGGGGAGCTGTTTTTT
- TRBJ2-3 TRBV5-1 TRBD1 CASSLAGQGRTDTQYF TGCGCCAGCAGCTTGGCAGGACAGGGAAGAACAGATACGCAGTATTTT
- TRBJ1-1 TRBV4-2 - CASSPGMSGGMNTEAFF TGTGCCAGCAGCCCGGGGATGTCAGGAGGGATGAACACTGAAGCTTTCTTT
- TRBJ2-5 TRBV15 TRBD2 CATWSGSGGTQYF TGTGCCACCTGGAGCGGGAGCGGCGGGACCCAGTACTTC
- TRBJ2-7 TRBV11-2 - CASSLSRSYEQYF TGTGCCAGCAGCTTGAGTCGAAGCTACGAGCAGTACTTC
- TRBJ2-1 TRBV27 TRBD2 CASSPHMAGGNEQFF TGTGCCAGCAGCCCCCATATGGCGGGAGGCAATGAGCAGTTCTTC
- TRBJ2-3 TRBV25-1 TRBD1 CASSATGALLDTQYF TGTGCCAGCAGTGCAACAGGGGCATTATTAGATACGCAGTATTTT
- TRBJ2-3 TRBV5-6 - CASSGRRDTQYF TGTGCCAGCAGCGGGCGTCGGGATACGCAGTATTTT
few TRBJ1-1 TRBV9 - CASSPRGGEAFF TGTGCCAGCAGCCCCCGCGGAGGGGAAGCTTTCTTT
- TRBJ2-7 TRBV10-2 - CASSESETYEQYF TGCGCCAGCAGTGAGTCTGAGACCTACGAGCAGTACTTC
- TRBJ2-1 TRBV9 TRBD2 CASSVELAGGQDEQFF TGTGCCAGCAGCGTAGAGTTAGCGGGAGGGCAGGATGAGCAGTTCTTC
- TRBJ2-2 TRBV5-1 TRBD1 CASSPTQGAAGELFF TGCGCCAGCAGCCCGACACAGGGGGCCGCCGGGGAGCTGTTTTTT
- TRBJ2-1 TRBV6-6 - CASSYYRQSQSDEQFF TGTGCCAGCAGTTACTACAGACAGTCACAATCCGATGAGCAGTTCTTC
- TRBJ2-2 TRBV5-1 TRBD2 CASSLARLAGDGTGELFF TGCGCCAGCAGCTTGGCAAGACTAGCGGGAGATGGCACCGGGGAGCTGTTTTTT
- TRBJ2-1 TRBV9 TRBD1 CASSGLRDRGPDEQFF TGTGCCAGCAGCGGGCTCCGGGACAGGGGGCCCGATGAGCAGTTCTTC
- TRBJ1-5 TRBV2 - CASSEGHRDQPQHF TGTGCCAGCAGTGAGGGACACCGTGATCAGCCCCAGCATTTT
once TRBJ2-1 TRBV14 - CASSPLGATGYNEQFF TGTGCCAGCAGCCCCCTGGGGGCGACTGGCTACAATGAGCAGTTCTTC
- TRBJ1-5 TRBV30 - CAWSGGSVQPQHF TGTGCCTGGAGTGGGGGTTCGGTCCAGCCCCAGCATTTT
few TRBJ2-2 TRBV5-4 TRBD2 CASSLVGSGRENTGELFF TGTGCCAGCAGCTTGGTAGGCAGCGGGAGGGAGAACACCGGGGAGCTGTTTTTT
- TRBJ2-7 TRBV5-1 - CASRDSYEQYF TGCGCCAGCAGGGATTCCTACGAGCAGTACTTC
- TRBJ1-1 TRBV19 - CASSITATDTEAFF TGTGCCAGTAGTATAACAGCCACGGACACTGAAGCTTTCTTT
- TRBJ1-1 TRBV27 - CASSLSWGVSEAFF TGTGCCAGCAGTTTATCTTGGGGGGTTAGTGAAGCTTTCTTT
- TRBJ2-4 TRBV18 - CASSPPTSLDIQYF TGTGCCAGCTCACCACCGACTAGTTTAGACATTCAGTACTTC
- TRBJ2-7 TRBV10-2 - CASSLPGEQYF TGCGCCAGCAGTCTTCCTGGCGAGCAGTACTTC
once TRBJ1-3 TRBV18 - CASSPSVGGTSGNTIYF TGTGCCAGCTCACCCTCCGTAGGAGGGACATCTGGAAACACCATATATTTT
- TRBJ2-5 TRBV30 TRBD2 CAYGPSGQETQYF TGTGCCTACGGGCCTAGCGGACAAGAGACCCAGTACTTC
- TRBJ2-5 TRBV4-2 - CASSQDQSSLETQYF TGTGCCAGCAGCCAAGATCAGTCTAGCTTGGAGACCCAGTACTTC
- TRBJ2-2 TRBV18 TRBD1 CASSPRWDSDTGELFF TGTGCCAGCTCACCAAGGTGGGACAGTGACACCGGGGAGCTGTTTTTT
- TRBJ1-5 TRBV4-2 - CASSQEPGPQPQHF TGTGCCAGCAGCCAAGAACCAGGGCCTCAGCCCCAGCATTTT
- TRBJ1-1 TRBV9 TRBD1 CASSDGTGINTEAFF TGTGCCAGCAGCGACGGGACAGGAATAAACACTGAAGCTTTCTTT
- TRBJ1-4 TRBV28 - CASSLDSGKLFF TGTGCCAGCAGCTTGGACAGCGGCAAACTGTTTTTT